The 21 T cell receptor beta chains below were found in one sample sequenced in a study of blood T cell repertoires in COVID-19 (dated by TCRdb to between 2020 and 2021). Library generation was performed with the immunoSEQ multiplex PCR assay. TCRdb mirrors the immuneACCESS table, restricted to in-frame sequences. Some clones are absent from its copies; in checked studies, under half trace to an unresolved V gene, and the reason for the others is unknown. For this sample there are fewer than 350,000 clones; 90% appear just once. The leading ten clones occupy roughly 7.3% of the sample. Sequenced: peripheral blood. These receptors originate from a woman in her thirties with COVID-19, enrolled during active disease.

This sequence joins TRBV28 and TRBJ1-1; D is uncertain. CDR1 and CDR2 (germline): MDHEN, SYDVKM. The V and J ends lost 5 bases and 2 bases respectively, with 15 bases between them. CDR3 length: 15 residues. The chain's CDR3 is CASSDLIGPNTEAFF. CDR3 in DNA: TGTGCCAGCAGTGACCTTATTGGGCCTAACACTGAAGCTTTCTTT. The full variable domain, in which reference TRBV28 and TRBJ1-1 provide the parts outside the CDR3, is DVKVTQSSRYLVKRTGEKVFLECVQDMDHENMFWYRQDPGLGLRLIYFSYDVKMKEKGDIPEGYSVSREKKERFSLILESASTNQTSMYLCASSDLIGPNTEAFFGQGTRLTVV.

The chain couples TRBV5-1 to TRBJ2-1; the D gene is possibly TRBD2 (6 bases). V lost 4 bases, J lost 6 bases, and 17 bases lay in between. CDR1 SGHRS and CDR2 YFSETQ come from the germline V gene. The CDR3 has 15 residues. In DNA, the CDR3 is TGCGCCAGCAGCCTTAGCGGCCGTGGGGCCAATGAGCAGTTCTTC. It codes for CASSLSGRGANEQFF.

The chain carries TRBV5-1 and TRBJ1-1; D not resolved. Trimming removed 0 bases from V and 5 bases from J, with 11 bases in between. Germline V gives CDR1 SGHRS, CDR2 YFSETQ. The CDR3 is made up of 14 amino acids. CDR3 in DNA: TGCGCCAGCAGCTTGGTCCCTCCGGGGACTGAAGCTTTCTTT. Its translation is CASSLVPPGTEAFF.

This chain joins TRBV7-8 and TRBJ2-2, with 11 bases fitting TRBD2. The germline V gene has CDR1 SGHVS and CDR2 FQNEAQ. V was pared by 5 bases and J by 4 bases, with 9 bases of the junction left unmatched. This CDR3 contains 17 residues. The CDR3 loop is CASSGGSGRAGTGELFF. The CDR3 DNA is TGTGCCAGCAGCGGGGGTAGCGGGAGGGCAGGCACCGGGGAGCTGTTTTTT.

The chain couples TRBV6-6 to TRBJ2-5; 11 bases match TRBD1. Germline V gene sequence: CDR1 MNHNY, CDR2 SVGAGI (reference sequence). With V trimmed by 5 bases and J by 2 bases, 13 bases remained unmatched. The CDR3 runs to 18 residues. CDR3 sequence: CASSPYPGQGAMQETQYF. The CDR3 DNA reads TGTGCCAGCAGTCCCTACCCCGGACAGGGGGCGATGCAAGAGACCCAGTACTTC.

The chain combines TRBV7-2 with TRBJ2-3, with D perhaps TRBD2 (5 bases). This CDR3 contains 11 residues. The V gene's germline CDR1 is SGHTA and CDR2 FQGNSA. V lost 8 bases, J lost 6 bases, and 9 bases lay in between. The CDR3 DNA reads TGTGCCAGCGGGTCGGGGGATACGCAGTATTTT. Translated, it gives CASGSGDTQYF.

This sequence joins TRBV5-4 and TRBJ2-3; 11 positions agree with TRBD2. The CDR3 has 15 amino acids. The germline V gene encodes CDR1 SGHNT and CDR2 YYREEE (reference sequence). With V trimmed by 4 bases and J by 2 bases, 3 bases remained unmatched. The DNA for the CDR3 is TGTGCCAGCAGCCTAGCGGGAGGACCCACAGATACGCAGTATTTT. It specifies CASSLAGGPTDTQYF.

The chain uses TRBV5-1 and TRBJ1-1; possible D gene TRBD1, 6 bases. The CDR3 sequence is 15 residues long. V was trimmed by 4 bases and J by 1 base, leaving 14 bases between them. Germline lookup yields CDR1 SGHRS and CDR2 YFSETQ. This chain's CDR3 is CASSEGDHRNTEAFF. The CDR3, as DNA: TGCGCCAGCAGCGAGGGGGACCATAGGAACACTGAAGCTTTCTTT.

V gene TRBV10-3 combines with J gene TRBJ2-7, with 9 bases matching TRBD1. Germline assignment: CDR1 ENHRY and CDR2 SYGVKD. The CDR3 extends over 15 amino acids. The V and J ends lost 5 bases and 3 bases, in that order; junction bases with no gene match: 8. The CDR3 nucleotides read TGTGCCATCAGTTGGGGACAGGGCCTCAGCTACGAGCAGTACTTC. This translates into CAISWGQGLSYEQYF.

The chain couples TRBV6-4 to TRBJ2-7; 8 nucleotides agree with TRBD2. CDR3 length equals 15 residues. Germline V gene data show CDR1 as MRHNA and CDR2 as SNTAGT. V lost 7 bases to trimming and J lost 0 bases; unmatched junction nucleotides: 8. The CDR3 loop is CASTRTGRASYEQYF. DNA of the CDR3: TGTGCCAGCACCCGCACCGGGAGGGCCTCCTACGAGCAGTACTTC.

CDR3 sequence: CAWSVRVYGETDTQYF. DNA of the CDR3: TGTGCCTGGAGTGTACGGGTGTATGGTGAGACAGATACGCAGTATTTT. This sequence joins TRBV30 and TRBJ2-3; D not certain. The CDR3 consists of 16 residues. The germline CDR1 and CDR2 sequences are GTSNPN and SVGIG (reference sequence). V lost 0 bases and J lost 3, with 16 bases in between.

The chain carries TRBV2 and TRBJ2-5, with D possibly matching TRBD1 (6 bases). The germline V gene has CDR1 SNHLY and CDR2 FYNNEI. The CDR3 has 13 residues. Trimming removed 6 bases at V and 2 bases at J, with 10 bases between. The CDR3 DNA reads TGTGCCAGCAGACGAGGGACACAAGAGACCCAGTACTTC. Translated: CASRRGTQETQYF.

The chain links TRBV4-3 to TRBJ1-1; D uncertain. The CDR3 has 16 amino acids. Trimming cost V 5 bases and J 4 bases, with 20 bases left between them. Germline V gene data show CDR1 as LGHNA and CDR2 as YSLEER. The CDR3 nucleotides read TGCGCCAGCAGCTTTAAACTAGCCGGTGCGCCCACTGAAGCTTTCTTT. Amino acid sequence: CASSFKLAGAPTEAFF.

The V call is TRBV7-6, the J call TRBJ1-4; tentatively, D is TRBD1 (6 bases). V was clipped by 5 bases and J by 7 bases, with 11 bases between them. Germline loops: CDR1 SGHVS, CDR2 FNYEAQ. The CDR3 extends over 13 amino acids. The CDR3 protein is CASSPGTTEKLFF. CDR3 bases: TGTGCCAGCAGCCCTGGGACAACTGAAAAACTGTTTTTT.

CDR3 residues: CASSRDSRLEAFF. CDR3 bases: TGTGCCAGCAGCCGAGATAGCCGGCTTGAAGCTTTCTTT. The rearrangement joins TRBV7-8 to TRBJ1-1; D is unclear. The CDR3 covers 13 residues. With 5 bases removed from V and 7 bases from J, the gap between germline ends came to 14 bases. CDR1 is SGHVS, CDR2 FQNEAQ, per germline. Full variable domain (rest looked up from reference TRBV7-8 and TRBJ1-1): GAGVSQSPRYKVAKRGQDVALRCDPISGHVSLFWYQQALGQGPEFLTYFQNEAQLDKSGLPSDRFFAERPEGSVSTLKIQRTQQEDSAVYLCASSRDSRLEAFFGQGTRLTVV.

A few counts support this clone. The chain is built from TRBV6-5 and TRBJ2-2, with a weak D call TRBD1 (6 bases). The germline gives CDR1 MNHEY, CDR2 SVGAGI. V gave up 6 bases and J gave up 5 bases, with 10 bases separating them. The length of the CDR3 is 13 residues. In DNA form, the CDR3 reads TGTGCCAGCAGCCGCGGACAGACCGGGGAGCTGTTTTTT. Translation gives CASSRGQTGELFF.

The J gene is TRBJ1-4, the V gene TRBV7-2; D not resolved. Germline CDR1 is SGHTA and CDR2 is FQGNSA. There are 14 residues in the CDR3. Trimming shortened V by 2 bases and J by 8 bases, and 12 bases separated the two germline ends. CDR3 bases: TGTGCCAGCAGCTTAAGATTCACCGGGGAAAAACTGTTTTTT. This sequence encodes CASSLRFTGEKLFF.

This clone appeared a few times. CDR3 residues: CATGTGRNTQYF. CDR3 DNA sequence: TGTGCCACCGGGACAGGGAGGAACACGCAGTATTTT. The chain carries TRBV6-5 and TRBJ2-3; 9 bases agree with TRBD1. Germline-derived CDR1 and CDR2 are MNHEY and SVGAGI. CDR3 length: 12 residues. V gave up 10 bases and J gave up 9 bases; unmatched junction bases: 8.

This clone was seen once. This chain uses TRBV5-5 with TRBJ2-7; D possibly corresponds to TRBD1 (5 bases). The germline gives CDR1 SGHKS, CDR2 YYEKEE (reference sequence). V was clipped by 2 bases and J by 2 bases, with 14 bases between them. The CDR3 length is 15 residues. The CDR3, as DNA: TGTGCCAGCAGCTTCTCCCGAGGCAGGGCCTACGAGCAGTACTTC. It encodes CASSFSRGRAYEQYF.

The chain employs TRBV10-3 and TRBJ1-2; D may be TRBD1 (6 bases). The CDR3 has 15 amino acids. V lost 6 bases and J 6 bases, leaving 20 bases between the germline ends. The germline V gene encodes CDR1 ENHRY and CDR2 SYGVKD. This CDR3 is CAIRGVAGARDGYTF. Written as DNA, the CDR3 is TGTGCCATCAGGGGGGTGGCGGGGGCGCGTGATGGCTACACCTTC.

The rearrangement joins TRBV10-1 to TRBJ2-7; the match to TRBD2 covers 11 bases. The CDR3 contains 16 residues. In germline, CDR1 is WNHNN, CDR2 SYGVQD (reference sequence). V shed 5 bases and J 2 bases; nucleotides not matched to a gene: 8. CDR3 bases: TGCGCCAGCAGTCCAGTGACTAGCGGGAACCCCTACGAGCAGTACTTC. It is translated as CASSPVTSGNPYEQYF.